This T cell receptor (beta chain) originates from a study of blood T cell repertoires in COVID-19 (dated by TCRdb to about 2020). Background on the whole study: The collaborator samples originated in the United States, Italy and Spain and spanned the acute and convalescent phases of COVID-19. The prospective study material was composed of cDNA or gDNA derived from T cells, B-cell-depleted T cells, or PBMCs. Subjects who had been exposed to COVID-19, were actively infected with it, or had recovered from it provided the deeply sampled blood TCRbeta repertoires that made up the dataset. The repertoires were released in a freely available public database intended as a resource for research on the immune response to SARS-CoV-2. Samples came from the ongoing ImmuneRACE study (first 160 participants) plus 1,254 subjects from 6 global collaborators. Nearly every sample came with metadata listing a de-identified subject ID, COVID-19 status, age in years and sex. Where HLA class I and class II types were available, the types were taken from metadata supplied by the sample provider, not from assay-based typing. The study at large found these results: Clinical and demographic metadata were provided uncurated, with the amount varying by source and participant.

CDR1 and CDR2, per the germline V gene (reference sequence), are SGHNT and YYREEE. Compared with germline, V lacks 4 bases and J lacks 6 bases; bases without a gene match: 6. Including cysteine and phenylalanine, the CDR3 has 14 amino acids. CDR3 DNA is the only sequence kept; it has 42 bases, read in frame from the first base. TCRbeta CDR3 regions were amplified from genomic DNA by means of the immunoSEQ Assay, a bias-controlled multiplex PCR. Regarding the original processing steps: Nucleated cell counts per sample were estimated from amplification of reference gene primers within the assay. Sequence reads were collapsed and filtered to measure the absolute abundance of every unique TCRbeta CDR3 rearrangement. For each sample, productive Simpson clonality was calculated as the square root of Simpson's diversity index across productive rearrangements. This immuneACCESS table, as held by TCRdb, lists in-frame sequences with V and J called but not all clones. Of the missing ones, under half trace to an unresolved V gene in checked studies; the others have no known cause. Clone size and V and J calls were adopted from that table, with D and trimming inferred from the DNA. Present in this sample are 140,000 to 150,000 clones, roughly 88% of which were seen just once. The ten largest account for roughly 8% of the sample.

In Seattle, one collaborating source enrolled patients while the infection was active and tracked those patients longitudinally over the course of disease. Collaborating institutions collected whole blood in K2EDTA tubes following their own protocols. For TCRbeta analysis, collaborator samples were shipped as frozen whole blood, as isolated PBMCs, or as DNA extracted from either sample type. This clone was seen only once. It lacks a known antigen. Base qualities are not provided; no much larger clone lies one nucleotide away. The sample consisted of peripheral blood. The sequence was collected from a woman aged 60-70 years with COVID-19, enrolled during active disease. Recombination linked TRBV5-4 to TRBJ2-2; a stretch of 7 junction bases matches TRBD1. The bases read TGTGCCAGCAGCCCTGACAGGGTCGCCGGGGAGCTGTTTTTT. This sequence encodes CASSPDRVAGELFF.